The T cell receptor beta chain described here comes from a study of beta chain features in type 1 diabetes. In the study overall: Similarity in age, gender and cell yields was seen between patients and healthy donors. Study-wide points: People with Type 1 diabetes carried modestly yet significantly shorter TCRB CDR3s in all four CD4+ subsets. For patients, the naive, central memory and Treg TCRB repertoires appeared more alike than for healthy donors.

Trimming removed 0 bases at V and 3 bases at J, with 8 bases between. This CDR3 has 14 amino acids. Germline CDR1 GTSNPN, CDR2 SVGIG (reference sequence). The entirety of the isolated RNA underwent reverse transcription, so expressed TCRB transcripts were sequenced. About 3.7 million reads per sample were averaged for naive, central memory and regulatory samples. Sequencing was performed with immunoSEQ multiplex PCR; in TCRdb, only in-frame clones are kept and a portion is missing. Of 130,000 to 150,000 clones in the sample, about 12% were seen once. This clone was detected ten times or more. The target antigen is unknown.

Sequencing was done on a sample of central memory CD4+ T cells from blood. The chain recombines TRBV30 with TRBJ2-2, with no clear D. The clonotype comes from a man aged 18-30 years with type 1 diabetes. The CDR3, as DNA: TGTGCCTGGAGTGTAGGCCTTTACACCGGGGAGCTGTTTTTT. Its protein is CAWSVGLYTGELFF.